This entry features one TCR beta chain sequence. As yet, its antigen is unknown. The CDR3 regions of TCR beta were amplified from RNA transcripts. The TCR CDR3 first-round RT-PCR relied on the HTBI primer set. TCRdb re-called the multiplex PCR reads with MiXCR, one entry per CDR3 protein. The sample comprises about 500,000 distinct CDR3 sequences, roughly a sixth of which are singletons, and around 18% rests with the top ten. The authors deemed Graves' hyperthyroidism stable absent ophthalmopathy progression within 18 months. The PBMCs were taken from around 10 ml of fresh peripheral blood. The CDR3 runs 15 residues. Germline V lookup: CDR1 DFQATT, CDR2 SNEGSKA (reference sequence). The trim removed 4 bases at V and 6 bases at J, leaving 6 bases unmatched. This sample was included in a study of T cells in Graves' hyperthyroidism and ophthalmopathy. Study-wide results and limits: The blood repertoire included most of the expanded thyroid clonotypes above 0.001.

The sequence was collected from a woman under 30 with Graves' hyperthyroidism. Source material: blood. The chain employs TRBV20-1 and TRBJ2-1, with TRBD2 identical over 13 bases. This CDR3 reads CSANSGLAGSNEQFF. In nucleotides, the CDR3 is TGCAGTGCTAACTCGGGACTAGCGGGATCCAATGAGCAGTTCTTC.